Each of the 31 T cell receptor beta chains below was sequenced from the same sample in a study of cytomegalovirus exposure and HLA in healthy donors. PCR amplification relied on 60 Vbeta primers (plus 13 Jbeta primers). Produced via immunoSEQ multiplex PCR; TCRdb's table is partial and in-frame only. The table shows around 150,000 clones, with about three quarters occurring only once. The sequenced sample was PBMCs. These receptors all come from a woman in her thirties or forties in good health and CMV-seropositive.

V gene TRBV5-1 combines with J gene TRBJ1-6; no clear D gene. Trimming took off 2 bases at V and 6 bases at J, with 15 bases between the two ends. The CDR3 has 16 amino acids. The V gene's germline CDR1 is SGHRS and CDR2 YFSETQ. The CDR3 DNA reads as TGCGCCAGCAGCTTACAGAACCGGGATGTTAATTCACCCCTCCACTTT. Translating gives CASSLQNRDVNSPLHF.

The chain couples TRBV29-1 to TRBJ1-5; 7 bases align to TRBD1. The CDR3 has 13 amino acids. Trimming cost V 4 bases and J 3 bases; bases outside gene matches: 3. CDR1 SQVTM and CDR2 ANQGSEA come from the germline V gene. For the CDR3, the DNA is TGCAGCGTTGGGGACAGCTTCAATCAGCCCCAGCATTTT. The encoded protein is CSVGDSFNQPQHF.

Only a few counts were recorded for this clone. The chain couples TRBV19 to TRBJ1-1; unclear D gene. The CDR3 contains 15 residues. Trimming pared 2 bases from V and 1 base from J, leaving 11 bases between. The germline CDR1 and CDR2 sequences are LNHDA and SQIVND (reference sequence). The CDR3 spells CASSITWPPNTEAFF. The CDR3 DNA follows: TGTGCCAGTAGTATAACCTGGCCGCCGAACACTGAAGCTTTCTTT.

Written as DNA, the CDR3 is TGCGCCAGCAGCCAAGAACGGGTGGGACTAGCGGTGAAAGAGACCCAGTACTTC. It is translated as CASSQERVGLAVKETQYF. The rearrangement links TRBV4-3 to TRBJ2-5; TRBD2 matches 11 bases. This CDR3 is 18 amino acids long. Germline V gives CDR1 LGHNA, CDR2 YSLEER. After removal of 0 bases from V and 3 bases from J, the junction contained 9 bases not matched to a gene.

The rearrangement links TRBV7-2 to TRBJ2-3; TRBD2 matches 9 bases. The CDR3 consists of 15 residues. The germline gives CDR1 SGHTA, CDR2 FQGNSA. V was clipped by 0 bases and J by 5 bases; unmatched bases: 3. CDR3 in amino acids: CASSLARGGGDTQYF. In nucleotides, the CDR3 is TGTGCCAGCAGCTTAGCGCGGGGGGGAGGAGATACGCAGTATTTT. The full variable domain, with the rest looked up from reference TRBV7-2 and TRBJ2-3, is GAGVSQSPSNKVTEKGKDVELRCDPISGHTALYWYRQSLGQGLEFLIYFQGNSAPDKSGLPSDRFSAERTGGSVSTLTIQRTQQEDSAVYLCASSLARGGGDTQYFGPGTRLTVL.

In its sample, this clone was seen a few times. For the CDR3, the DNA is TGCGCCAGCAGCCGAGACACTGAAGCTTTCTTT. This codes for CASSRDTEAFF. The chain carries TRBV4-1 and TRBJ1-1; D not certain. Germline V gene lookup returns CDR1 MGHRA and CDR2 YSYEKL. Trimming stripped 4 bases from V and 3 bases from J, with 3 bases between. CDR3 length: 11 amino acids.

This clone came up once. The J gene is TRBJ1-1, the V gene TRBV11-2; the D is unclear. CDR3 length: 13 residues. Trimming pared 4 bases from V and 5 bases from J, leaving 11 bases between. The germline CDR1 and CDR2 sequences are SGHAT and FQNNGV. This CDR3 is CASSYPMSTEAFF. The CDR3 nucleotides are TGTGCCAGCAGCTACCCCATGAGTACTGAAGCTTTCTTT.

The V and J genes are TRBV7-6 and TRBJ2-3; D is undetermined. Germline V CDR1 and CDR2: SGHVS, FNYEAQ. Trimming cost V 5 bases and J 5 bases, with 8 bases left between them. This CDR3 contains 12 residues. The CDR3 spells CASSPVGDTQYF. The CDR3 nucleotides are TGTGCCAGCAGCCCCGTCGGAGATACGCAGTATTTT.

This sequence joins TRBV18 and TRBJ2-7; 7 positions match TRBD1. CDR3 length equals 14 residues. Looked up from germline, CDR1 is KGHSH and CDR2 is LQKENI. Trimming removed 3 bases from V and 1 base from J; junction bases left unmatched: 3. This chain's CDR3 is CASSPGQESYEQYF. CDR3 in DNA: TGTGCCAGCTCACCCGGACAGGAATCCTACGAGCAGTACTTC.

This clone was counted a few times. This chain uses TRBV6-6 with TRBJ2-5; D perhaps matches TRBD1 (5 bases). The better agreement between TRBJ2-7 and the DNA end casts doubt on the J call. Germline loops: CDR1 MNHNY, CDR2 SVGAGI (reference sequence). There are 13 residues in the CDR3. The CDR3 loop reads CASSYGADYEQYF. CDR3 in DNA: TGTGCCAGCAGTTACGGGGCAGATTACGAGCAGTACTTC.

This clone was seen only once. Other DNA sequences in this specimen translate into the identical CDR3. This chain joins TRBV5-4 and TRBJ1-4; possible D gene TRBD1, 5 bases. The CDR3 totals 15 residues. V was trimmed by 0 bases and J by 0 bases, leaving 6 bases between them. CDR1 SGHNT and CDR2 YYREEE come from the germline V gene (reference sequence). The CDR3 nucleotides read TGTGCCAGCAGCTTGGCGGGGGCAACTAATGAAAAACTGTTTTTT. Its translation: CASSLAGATNEKLFF.

The genes are TRBV10-1 and TRBJ1-1, with TRBD1 identical over 8 bases. Trimming cost V 4 bases and J 1 base; bases outside gene matches: 2. CDR1 is WNHNN and CDR2 is SYGVQD in the germline V gene (reference sequence). This CDR3 is built from 14 residues. CDR3 nucleotides: TGCGCCAGCAGTGCCGGGACAGGGAACACTGAAGCTTTCTTT. Its protein is CASSAGTGNTEAFF.

This clone was seen once. The chain carries TRBV4-3 and TRBJ2-1, with 8 positions matching TRBD1. CDR3 size: 14 residues. V lost 0 bases to trimming and J lost 9 bases; unmatched junction nucleotides: 4. Germline CDR1 LGHNA, CDR2 YSLEER. CDR3 loop: CASSQDWTGSEQFF. As DNA, the CDR3 is TGCGCCAGCAGCCAAGATTGGACAGGGAGTGAGCAGTTCTTC.

CDR3 protein: CASRRGSGNTGELFF. The CDR3 coding sequence is TGTGCCAGCAGGAGGGGTAGCGGGAACACCGGGGAGCTGTTTTTT. J is TRBJ2-2 and V is TRBV6-6, with D possibly TRBD2 on 6 matching bases. Germline CDR1 is MNHNY and CDR2 is SVGAGI (reference sequence). Between the trimmed V and J ends, which lost 6 bases and 1 base, there was a span of 12 bases. The CDR3 is 15 residues long.

This chain uses TRBV20-1 with TRBJ2-7; no clear D. Germline assignment: CDR1 DFQATT and CDR2 SNEGSKA (reference sequence). The CDR3 covers 11 residues. The V and J ends lost 5 bases and 6 bases respectively, with 11 bases between them. CDR3 sequence: CSAPILAEQYF. In DNA, the CDR3 is TGCAGTGCTCCCATTCTGGCCGAGCAGTACTTC.

CDR3 region: CASSLGGSSGQPQHF. CDR3 DNA sequence: TGCGCCAGCAGCTTGGGAGGTTCCAGCGGTCAGCCCCAGCATTTT. V usage is TRBV5-1 and J usage is TRBJ1-5; unclear D gene. Trimming shortened V by 0 bases and J by 6 bases, and 13 bases separated the two germline ends. Germline V gene lookup returns CDR1 SGHRS and CDR2 YFSETQ. The CDR3 has 15 amino acids.

The V and J genes are TRBV10-3 and TRBJ2-3; the match to TRBD1 covers 10 bases. The germline gives CDR1 ENHRY, CDR2 SYGVKD. The CDR3 covers 16 residues. The V gene end was trimmed by 4 bases and the J gene end by 3 bases; junction bases not matched to a gene: 7. This chain's CDR3 is CAISGDRGLMTDTQYF. Here the CDR3 DNA reads TGTGCCATCAGTGGGGACAGGGGATTAATGACAGATACGCAGTATTTT.

The chain links TRBV5-4 to TRBJ2-3, with TRBD2 matching over 7 bases. V was pared by 0 bases and J by 0 bases, with 4 bases of the junction left unmatched. The CDR3 runs to 16 residues. The germline V gene encodes CDR1 SGHNT and CDR2 YYREEE (reference sequence). The CDR3 DNA reads TGTGCCAGCAGCTTGGGGGGGGGTAGTAGCACAGATACGCAGTATTTT. Amino acids: CASSLGGGSSTDTQYF. Using reference TRBV5-4 and TRBJ2-3 for the parts outside the CDR3, the full variable domain is ETGVTQSPTHLIKTRGQQVTLRCSSQSGHNTVSWYQQALGQGPQFIFQYYREEENGRGNFPPRFSGLQFPNYSSELNVNALELDDSALYLCASSLGGGSSTDTQYFGPGTRLTVL.

The chain has TRBV11-3 and TRBJ2-7, with 9 positions matching TRBD2. The germline gives CDR1 SGHNT, CDR2 YENEEA. The CDR3 is 17 amino acids. The V gene end was trimmed by 0 bases and the J gene end by 3 bases; junction bases not matched to a gene: 9. CDR3 bases: TGTGCCAGCAGCTTAGACAGTCGGCTAGCGGGACGCTACGAGCAGTACTTC. This sequence encodes CASSLDSRLAGRYEQYF.

The CDR3 here is CASSLDRSYEQYF. The CDR3 nucleotides read TGTGCCAGCAGCTTGGACAGATCCTACGAGCAGTACTTC. The rearrangement joins TRBV5-4 to TRBJ2-7; D unresolved. V was pared by 0 bases and J by 1 base, with 5 bases between. The germline CDR1 and CDR2 sequences are SGHNT and YYREEE (reference sequence). The CDR3 is made up of 13 amino acids.

This chain uses TRBV19 with TRBJ2-1; 9 bases are a match to TRBD2. Per germline, CDR1 LNHDA and CDR2 SQIVND (reference sequence). The CDR3 runs to 14 residues. The ends lost 7 bases at V and 7 bases at J; junction bases unmatched: 8. The CDR3 protein is CASTRGRVRNEQFF. CDR3 in DNA: TGTGCCAGTACCCGCGGGAGGGTCCGGAATGAGCAGTTCTTC.

The CDR3 region has the DNA TGCGCCAGCAGCCATGCCGGACTAGCGAACTACAATGAGCAGTTCTTC. Its protein is CASSHAGLANYNEQFF. The V call is TRBV4-3, the J call TRBJ2-1; 9 bases fit TRBD2. Looked up from germline, CDR1 is LGHNA and CDR2 is YSLEER. V lost 3 bases, J lost 3 bases, and 6 bases stayed unmatched. The CDR3 length is 16 residues.

Notes on this clone: An end of the junction does not agree with germline; a read error may underlie this. The genes are TRBV7-9 and TRBJ2-4, with a tentative D call TRBD2 (5 bases). CDR1 and CDR2 (germline): SEHNR, FQNEAQ (reference sequence). The CDR3 runs 16 residues. As DNA, the CDR3 is TGTTCCAGCAGCGCTGGGAAAGGACTAGCCAAAAACATTCAGTACTTC. Translating it yields CSSSAGKGLAKNIQYF.

The chain links TRBV30 to TRBJ2-7; 7 nucleotides agree with TRBD2. Germline V lookup: CDR1 GTSNPN, CDR2 SVGIG (reference sequence). The CDR3 runs to 14 residues. Trimming cost V 8 bases and J 2 bases; bases outside gene matches: 12. CDR3 in DNA: TGTGCCGGGACCTTTAGCGGGTGGGCCTACGAGCAGTACTTC. Residues: CAGTFSGWAYEQYF.

The rearrangement links TRBV29-1 to TRBJ1-1, with TRBD1 as a possible D gene (5 bases). Between the trimmed V and J ends, which lost 6 bases and 1 base, there was a span of 12 bases. The germline V gene has CDR1 SQVTM and CDR2 ANQGSEA. There are 13 residues in the CDR3. CDR3 sequence: CSVSDSKNTEAFF. Here the CDR3 DNA reads TGCAGCGTATCCGACAGCAAGAACACTGAAGCTTTCTTT.

This sequence joins TRBV20-1 and TRBJ2-7; no definite D call. Trimming took 6 bases from V and 5 from J, leaving 8 bases between them. The germline gives CDR1 DFQATT, CDR2 SNEGSKA (reference sequence). CDR3 length equals 10 residues. DNA of the CDR3: TGCAGTGCCTTACGGGACGAGCAGTACTTC. It yields the protein CSALRDEQYF.

The genes are TRBV7-9 and TRBJ1-1; 7 bases align to TRBD1. CDR3 length equals 13 residues. Germline V CDR1 and CDR2: SEHNR, FQNEAQ (reference sequence). Losses at the gene ends were 5 bases for V and 4 bases for J; bases not matched to a gene: 4. The CDR3 protein is CASSTGQATEAFF. In DNA, the CDR3 is TGTGCCAGCAGCACCGGACAGGCCACTGAAGCTTTCTTT.

The chain has TRBV5-1 and TRBJ1-1; possible D gene TRBD1, 5 bases. This CDR3 is 15 amino acids long. The V gene's germline CDR1 is SGHRS and CDR2 YFSETQ. With 4 bases removed from V and 0 bases from J, the gap between germline ends came to 13 bases. The CDR3 protein is CASSPGHSMNTEAFF. DNA for the CDR3: TGCGCCAGCAGCCCAGGACACTCGATGAACACTGAAGCTTTCTTT.

The chain combines TRBV4-3 with TRBJ2-1; 7 bases align to TRBD1. The CDR3 is made up of 18 amino acids. After removal of 4 bases from V and 0 bases from J, the junction contained 12 bases not matched to a gene. The germline gives CDR1 LGHNA, CDR2 YSLEER. The CDR3 reads CASSPTPGQLSSYNEQFF. As DNA, the CDR3 is TGCGCCAGCAGCCCTACCCCGGGACAGTTGAGCTCCTACAATGAGCAGTTCTTC.

Comment on this clone: The same CDR3 arises from other DNA sequences in this sample as well. The chain couples TRBV28 to TRBJ2-5; D gene ambiguous. Deletions cut 6 bases from V and 3 bases from J, with 5 bases between. This CDR3 is 11 amino acids long. Germline CDR1 reads MDHEN; CDR2 reads SYDVKM. In nucleotides, the CDR3 is TGTGCCAGCAGCCCAGAAGAGACCCAGTACTTC. Its translation: CASSPEETQYF.

The chain joins TRBV5-1 to TRBJ2-5; weak D call: TRBD1 (5 bases). This CDR3 region has 16 residues. Per germline, CDR1 SGHRS and CDR2 YFSETQ. V was clipped by 1 base and J by 2 bases, with 15 bases between them. Here the CDR3 DNA reads TGCGCCAGCAGCTTGCAGGGCCGAGGAATTCAAGAGACCCAGTACTTC. Amino acids: CASSLQGRGIQETQYF.